The 21 T cell receptor beta chains listed next were all sequenced from one sample in a study of T cell responses to AZD1222 COVID-19 vaccine. Only in-frame clones appear in the TCRdb table, and some are missing; sequencing was by immunoSEQ multiplex PCR. In the table there are some 150,000 clones, approximately 91% of which are singletons. The sample in question was peripheral blood, obtained after recovery from COVID-19. The receptors originated from an adult who had recovered from COVID-19.

This sequence joins TRBV12-3 or TRBV12-4 and TRBJ2-7; D is ambiguous. CDR3 length equals 12 residues. The V end was cut by 2 bases, the J end by 6 bases, with 8 bases between. CDR3 sequence reads: CASSLWVGEQYF. CDR3 DNA sequence: TGTGCCAGCAGTTTATGGGTCGGCGAGCAGTACTTC.

The chain uses TRBV6-1 and TRBJ2-5; TRBD2 might be the D (6 bases). The CDR3 totals 15 residues. The ends were cut back, 4 bases at V and 1 base at J, with 13 bases in the middle. CDR1 and CDR2 (germline): MNHNS, SASEGT. CDR3 sequence: CASSATSVIQETQYF. In DNA, the CDR3 is TGTGCCAGCAGTGCGACTAGTGTTATCCAAGAGACCCAGTACTTC.

The chain is built from TRBV29-1 and TRBJ2-1; D not certain. V gave up 0 bases and J gave up 5 bases, with 11 bases separating them. The germline V gene encodes CDR1 SQVTM and CDR2 ANQGSEA. CDR3 length equals 14 residues. The DNA for the CDR3 is TGCAGCGTTGAAGATCACTCGGCCAACAATGAGCAGTTCTTC. Its translation: CSVEDHSANNEQFF.

V and J are TRBV7-2 and TRBJ2-1; D remains ambiguous. The V end lost 1 base, the J end lost 6 bases, and 10 bases lay between the germline ends. The CDR3 spans 14 residues. The V gene's germline CDR1 is SGHTA and CDR2 FQGNSA. CDR3 DNA sequence: TGTGCCAGCAGCTTAGATACGAATGCCAATGAGCAGTTCTTC. Translated: CASSLDTNANEQFF.

V usage is TRBV7-6 and J usage is TRBJ2-1; D call uncertain. CDR1 is SGHVS, CDR2 FNYEAQ, per germline. V lost 4 bases and J 7 bases, leaving 8 bases between the germline ends. The CDR3 extends over 12 amino acids. In DNA, the CDR3 is TGTGCCAGCAGCTACAGAGGAAATGAGCAGTTCTTC. It specifies CASSYRGNEQFF.

The chain uses TRBV28 and TRBJ1-2; unclear D gene. The CDR3 runs to 17 residues. Germline V gives CDR1 MDHEN, CDR2 SYDVKM. The V end was cut by 4 bases, the J end by 0 bases, with 18 bases between. The CDR3 DNA reads TGTGCCAGCAGTTCACCCGCCTTCGGAAGGACTAACTATGGCTACACCTTC. Protein product: CASSSPAFGRTNYGYTF.

The chain uses TRBV28 and TRBJ1-1, with 8 positions matching TRBD1. This CDR3 comprises 15 residues. The J segment lost 0 bases and the V segment lost 6 bases, leaving 6 bases of the junction unmatched. In germline, CDR1 is MDHEN, CDR2 SYDVKM. The CDR3, as DNA: TGTGCCAGCAGGGGACTGGACAGGGTGAACACTGAAGCTTTCTTT. Amino acid sequence: CASRGLDRVNTEAFF.

Worth noting for this clone: This sample also contains other DNA sequences that code for the same CDR3. In DNA, the CDR3 is TGTGCCAGCAGCTTAGAGCCCGTATATGGCTACACCTTC. Protein product: CASSLEPVYGYTF. This chain links TRBV7-2 with TRBJ1-2, with unresolved D. This CDR3 is built from 13 residues. The germline V gene encodes CDR1 SGHTA and CDR2 FQGNSA. The germline V and J ends were trimmed by 1 base and 5 bases, with 8 bases remaining between them.

The V call is TRBV18, the J call TRBJ1-2; TRBD1 matches at 7 bases. V lost 6 bases, J lost 0 bases, and 4 bases stayed unmatched. This CDR3 region has 14 residues. CDR1 and CDR2 (germline): KGHSH, LQKENI. The CDR3 DNA reads TGTGCCAGCTCCCAGGGGGGCTCTAACTATGGCTACACCTTC. This translates into CASSQGGSNYGYTF.

V is TRBV5-1 and J is TRBJ2-1; 11 bases match TRBD2. The CDR3 has 17 amino acids. Germline-derived CDR1 and CDR2 are SGHRS and YFSETQ. The trim removed 5 bases at V and 0 bases at J, leaving 7 bases unmatched. The CDR3 DNA follows: TGCGCCAGCAGTTGGACTAGCGGGTCAAGCTCCTACAATGAGCAGTTCTTC. As protein: CASSWTSGSSSYNEQFF.

This sequence joins TRBV6-5 and TRBJ1-2; D unclear. The CDR3 has 13 amino acids. Germline CDR1 MNHEY, CDR2 SVGAGI. V shed 4 bases and J shed 5 bases, with 11 bases lying between them. CDR3 bases: TGTGCCAGCAGTTTGGACCTAGGGTATGGCTACACCTTC. It codes for CASSLDLGYGYTF.

This clone has just one count. The chain links TRBV5-1 to TRBJ2-5; D gene unclear. The CDR3 length is 14 residues. Looked up from germline, CDR1 is SGHRS and CDR2 is YFSETQ. V lost 5 bases and J 5 bases, leaving 16 bases between the germline ends. The CDR3: CASRPLQEGETQYF. CDR3 in DNA: TGCGCCAGCAGACCGTTGCAGGAAGGGGAGACCCAGTACTTC. Variable domain in full (rest from reference TRBV5-1 and TRBJ2-5): KAGVTQTPRYLIKTRGQQVTLSCSPISGHRSVSWYQQTPGQGLQFLFEYFSETQRNKGNFPGRFSGRQFSNSRSEMNVSTLELGDSALYLCASRPLQEGETQYFGPGTRLLVL.

The chain is built from TRBV5-1 and TRBJ2-1; D remains ambiguous. The V end was cut by 5 bases, the J end by 3 bases, with 12 bases between. From germline, CDR1 is SGHRS and CDR2 YFSETQ. This CDR3 comprises 14 residues. The CDR3 protein is CASSSDGNYNEQFF. The DNA for the CDR3 is TGCGCCAGCAGTTCCGACGGAAACTACAATGAGCAGTTCTTC.

The chain has TRBV10-3 and TRBJ1-2, with no clear D. The V and J ends lost 0 bases and 6 bases respectively, with 11 bases between them. Per germline, CDR1 ENHRY and CDR2 SYGVKD. The CDR3 runs to 14 residues. CDR3 in amino acids: CAISESESLDGYTF. The CDR3 DNA reads as TGTGCCATCAGTGAGTCGGAGAGCCTAGATGGCTACACCTTC.

The chain employs TRBV7-6 and TRBJ2-1, with 7 positions matching TRBD1. Looked up from germline, CDR1 is SGHVS and CDR2 is FNYEAQ. The CDR3 sequence is 15 residues long. V lost 5 bases and J lost 4; bases outside the gene matches: 8. The DNA for the CDR3 is TGTGCCAGCAGCCCGACAGGGAATACATACAATGAGCAGTTCTTC. Protein sequence: CASSPTGNTYNEQFF.

The chain uses TRBV5-1 and TRBJ1-6; no definite D call. This CDR3 region has 16 residues. With 1 base removed from V and 8 bases from J, the gap between germline ends came to 16 bases. Per the germline V gene, CDR1 is SGHRS and CDR2 is YFSETQ. The CDR3 sequence is CASSLKGPAMDSPLHF. The CDR3 coding sequence is TGCGCCAGCAGCTTGAAAGGGCCGGCTATGGATTCACCCCTCCACTTT.

The chain couples TRBV7-2 to TRBJ2-1, with 10 nucleotides matching TRBD1. The germline CDR1 and CDR2 sequences are SGHTA and FQGNSA. The CDR3 contains 15 residues. V trimming: 5 bases; J trimming: 5 bases; junction bases outside the gene matches: 6. CDR3 amino acids: CASSRDRGLDNEQFF. The CDR3 DNA follows: TGTGCCAGCAGCCGCGACAGGGGGCTTGACAATGAGCAGTTCTTC. The whole variable domain, filled in from reference TRBV7-2 and TRBJ2-1, reads GAGVSQSPSNKVTEKGKDVELRCDPISGHTALYWYRQSLGQGLEFLIYFQGNSAPDKSGLPSDRFSAERTGGSVSTLTIQRTQQEDSAVYLCASSRDRGLDNEQFFGPGTRLTVL.

This rearrangement joins TRBV3-1 (or the pseudogene TRBV3-2) to TRBJ1-2; tentative D call: TRBD1 (5 bases). CDR1 is LGHDT and CDR2 is YNNKEL in the germline V gene (reference sequence). With 0 bases removed from V and 8 bases from J, the gap between germline ends came to 13 bases. The CDR3 contains 14 residues. CDR3 protein: CASSQEVLRGGYTF. The CDR3 DNA is TGTGCCAGCAGCCAAGAAGTACTGAGGGGAGGCTACACCTTC.

The chain links TRBV7-9 to TRBJ2-4; D is undetermined. In germline, CDR1 is SEHNR, CDR2 FQNEAQ (reference sequence). V lost 5 bases and J lost 4, with 9 bases in between. This CDR3 is built from 13 residues. In DNA, the CDR3 is TGTGCCAGCAGCCCTTCCGGGAAAAACATTCAGTACTTC. The encoded protein is CASSPSGKNIQYF. The whole variable domain, filled in from reference TRBV7-9 and TRBJ2-4, reads DTGVSQNPRHKITKRGQNVTFRCDPISEHNRLYWYRQTLGQGPEFLTYFQNEAQLEKSRLLSDRFSAERPKGSFSTLEIQRTEQGDSAMYLCASSPSGKNIQYFGAGTRLSVL.

This sequence joins TRBV5-1 and TRBJ2-7; unclear D gene. This CDR3 is built from 14 residues. With 0 bases removed from V and 0 bases from J, the gap between germline ends came to 7 bases. Germline CDR1 SGHRS, CDR2 YFSETQ. CDR3 in DNA: TGCGCCAGCAGCTTGGAGGGCAGCTCCTACGAGCAGTACTTC. This translates into CASSLEGSSYEQYF.

J is TRBJ1-1 and V is TRBV7-2; D is unresolved. The V gene lost 2 bases and the J gene lost 1 base, with 8 bases spanning the gap. There are 14 residues in the CDR3. Germline loops: CDR1 SGHTA, CDR2 FQGNSA. The CDR3: CASSLIWKNTEAFF. The CDR3 DNA sequence: TGTGCCAGCAGCTTAATTTGGAAGAACACTGAAGCTTTCTTT.